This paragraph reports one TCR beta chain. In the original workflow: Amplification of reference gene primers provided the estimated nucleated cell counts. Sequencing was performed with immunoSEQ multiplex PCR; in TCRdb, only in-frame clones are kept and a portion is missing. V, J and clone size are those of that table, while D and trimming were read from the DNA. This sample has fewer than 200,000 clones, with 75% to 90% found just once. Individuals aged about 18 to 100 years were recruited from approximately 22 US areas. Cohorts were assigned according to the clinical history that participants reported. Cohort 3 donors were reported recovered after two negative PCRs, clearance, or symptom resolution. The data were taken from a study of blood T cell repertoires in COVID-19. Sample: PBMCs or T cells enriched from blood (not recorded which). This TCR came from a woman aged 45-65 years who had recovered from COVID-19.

The CDR3 loop reads CASRRRTGVTKNIQYF. Here the CDR3 DNA reads TGTGCCAGCAGACGAAGGACAGGAGTAACCAAAAACATTCAGTACTTC. This chain links TRBV28 with TRBJ2-4; TRBD1 aligns across 7 bases. Trimming removed 6 bases from V and 2 bases from J; junction bases left unmatched: 10. CDR3 length: 16 residues. Germline V gene data show CDR1 as MDHEN and CDR2 as SYDVKM.